There are a few counts of the clone carrying this T cell receptor (beta chain). Investigators excluded patients with uncontrolled infection, other autoimmune disease, pregnancy or lactation. Researchers took RNA transcripts and amplified the TCR beta CDR3 regions from them. The HTBI primer set was used in a first-round RT-PCR of the TCR CDR3. MiXCR, run by TCRdb on the multiplex PCR reads, gives a single entry per CDR3 protein. Among almost 600,000 distinct CDR3 sequences listed, over 11% were seen once. The data stem from a study of T cells in Graves' hyperthyroidism and ophthalmopathy. V was clipped by 1 base and J by 2 bases; unmatched bases: 19. CDR1 MGHRA and CDR2 YSYEKL come from the germline V gene. The length of the CDR3 is 21 residues.

The sequencing input was blood. The chain employs TRBV4-1 and TRBJ2-1; TRBD2 matches 8 bases. The source is a woman aged 25 to 45 with Graves' hyperthyroidism that later progressed to Graves' ophthalmopathy. The CDR3 is CASSQVPRSSGRPPPYNEQFF. For the CDR3, the DNA is TGCGCCAGCAGCCAAGTGCCTAGGTCCAGCGGGAGACCGCCGCCCTACAATGAGCAGTTCTTC.